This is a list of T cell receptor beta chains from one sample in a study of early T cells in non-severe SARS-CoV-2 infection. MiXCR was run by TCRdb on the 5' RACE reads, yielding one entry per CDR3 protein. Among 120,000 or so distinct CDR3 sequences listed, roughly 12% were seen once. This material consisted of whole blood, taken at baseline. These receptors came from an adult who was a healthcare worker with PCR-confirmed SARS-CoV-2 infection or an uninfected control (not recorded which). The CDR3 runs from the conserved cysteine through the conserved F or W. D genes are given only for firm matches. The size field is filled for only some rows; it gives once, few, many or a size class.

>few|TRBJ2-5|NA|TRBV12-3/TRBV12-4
CASSFGATSHIQETQYF
TGTGCCAGCAGTTTTGGAGCTACTAGCCATATACAAGAGACCCAGTACTTC
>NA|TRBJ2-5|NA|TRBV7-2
CASSLGGSGQETQYF
TGTGCCAGCAGCTTGGGCGGGTCAGGGCAAGAGACCCAGTACTTC
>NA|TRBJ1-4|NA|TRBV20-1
CSARVQTYNEKLFF
TGCAGTGCTAGAGTACAGACTTATAATGAAAAACTGTTTTTT
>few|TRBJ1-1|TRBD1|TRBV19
CASSERTGPNTEAFF
TGTGCCAGTAGTGAAAGGACAGGGCCGAACACTGAAGCTTTCTTT
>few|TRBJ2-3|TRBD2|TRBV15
CATSRETAGVGTDTQYF
TGTGCCACCAGCAGAGAGACAGCGGGAGTCGGCACAGATACGCAGTATTTT
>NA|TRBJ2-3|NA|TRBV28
CASSPNADTQYF
TGTGCCAGCAGTCCTAACGCAGATACGCAGTATTTT
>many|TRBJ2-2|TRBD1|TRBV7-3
CASSPQGQLNTGELFF
TGTGCCAGCAGCCCACAGGGGCAGTTGAACACCGGGGAGCTGTTTTTT
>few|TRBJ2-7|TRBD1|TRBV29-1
CSVGTGREQYF
TGCAGCGTCGGGACAGGGCGGGAGCAGTACTTC
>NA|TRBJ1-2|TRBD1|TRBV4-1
CASSRTGVDYGYTF
TGCGCCAGCAGCCGTACAGGGGTAGACTATGGCTACACCTTC
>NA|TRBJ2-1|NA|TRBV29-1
CSVESSYNEQFF
TGCAGCGTTGAGAGCAGTTACAATGAGCAGTTCTTC